These T cell receptor beta chains were read from a single sample in a study of Ad26.COV2.S vaccination and SARS-CoV-2 variants. Here immunoSEQ multiplex PCR was the method, and the copy in TCRdb shows in-frame clones only, minus some. The sample records about 420,000 clones, approximately 88% being singletons. The sequencing used peripheral blood, collected in a trial of Ad26.COV2.S vaccine versus placebo. The receptors shown here come from a person aged 18-60 years who received the Ad26.COV2.S COVID-19 vaccine or a placebo. The CDR3 runs from the conserved cysteine through the conserved F or W. The D gene is left open where the match is weak. A clone size is listed for some rows: how often the clone was seen (once, few, many), or a class if it is expanded.

CASREVDFSNQPQHF,TGTGCCAGCAGAGAGGTCGATTTTAGCAATCAGCCCCAGCATTTT,-,-,TRBV2,TRBJ1-5
CASSLGAGELFF,TGCGCCAGCAGCTTGGGGGCCGGGGAGCTGTTTTTT,-,-,TRBV5-1,TRBJ2-2
CASSDGTGRGTEAFF,TGTGCCAGCAGTGATGGGACAGGAAGGGGCACTGAAGCTTTCTTT,-,TRBD1,TRBV2,TRBJ1-1
CAISGGLNGATSTDTQYF,TGTGCCATCAGTGGGGGTTTAAACGGGGCGACTAGCACAGATACGCAGTATTTT,-,-,TRBV10-3,TRBJ2-3
CASSFSIGYSNQPQHF,TGTGCCAGCAGTTTTAGCATCGGGTATAGCAATCAGCCCCAGCATTTT,-,-,TRBV28,TRBJ1-5
CASSSIDRPEQYF,TGTGCCAGCAGCTCCATCGACAGGCCCGAGCAGTACTTC,-,-,TRBV13,TRBJ2-7
CATSDRTGGLYNEQFF,TGTGCCACCAGTGACCGGACAGGGGGCCTCTACAATGAGCAGTTCTTC,-,TRBD1,TRBV24-1,TRBJ2-1
CASSQDFGQGGNTIYF,TGCGCCAGCAGCCAAGATTTTGGGCAGGGTGGGAACACCATATATTTT,-,-,TRBV4-3,TRBJ1-3
CASSVAGSVDTQYF,TGTGCCAGCAGCGTAGCGGGCAGTGTGGATACGCAGTATTTT,-,-,TRBV9,TRBJ2-3
CASSIKGAPYNSPLHF,TGTGCCAGTAGTATCAAGGGGGCGCCCTATAATTCACCCCTCCACTTT,-,TRBD1,TRBV19,TRBJ1-6
CASRIKLTGGGCGYTF,TGTGCCAGCAGGATTAAATTGACAGGGGGCGGTTGTGGCTACACCTTC,-,-,TRBV21-1,TRBJ1-2
CASSRTLSSYEQYF,TGTGCCAGCAGTAGGACACTCAGCTCCTACGAGCAGTACTTC,once,-,TRBV2,TRBJ2-7
CAISDNGLGANTGELFF,TGTGCCATCAGTGACAATGGCCTCGGGGCGAACACCGGGGAGCTGTTTTTT,-,-,TRBV10-3,TRBJ2-2
CASSQGAGGFEQYF,TGCGCCAGCAGCCAAGGCGCAGGGGGTTTCGAGCAGTACTTC,-,TRBD1,TRBV4-1,TRBJ2-7
CASSFGPKAEAFF,TGTGCCAGCAGCTTCGGGCCGAAGGCTGAAGCTTTCTTT,few,-,TRBV5-6,TRBJ1-1
CASSSPGTNTEAFF,TGTGCCAGCAGTTCTCCCGGGACGAACACTGAAGCTTTCTTT,-,-,TRBV28,TRBJ1-1
CASSPYGGGFDEQYF,TGTGCCAGCAGCCCCTACGGGGGGGGTTTCGACGAGCAGTACTTC,-,TRBD2,TRBV7-2,TRBJ2-7
CASSQRGQVVTQYF,TGTGCCAGCAGCCAACGGGGACAGGTCGTGACCCAGTACTTC,-,TRBD1,TRBV14,TRBJ2-5
CASSGEGGITEAFF,TGTGCCAGCAGCGGAGAGGGGGGGATCACTGAAGCTTTCTTT,-,-,TRBV7-8,TRBJ1-1
CASSERSGGDGYQETQYF,TGTGCCAGCAGTGAAAGGAGCGGGGGCGACGGGTACCAAGAGACCCAGTACTTC,once,TRBD2,TRBV25-1,TRBJ2-5
CASSYPRGNTIYF,TGTGCCAGCAGTTACCCGAGGGGAAACACCATATATTTT,-,-,TRBV6-2/TRBV6-3,TRBJ1-3
CASSWGGNQPQHF,TGTGCCAGCAGCTGGGGAGGGAATCAGCCCCAGCATTTT,few,-,TRBV12-3/TRBV12-4,TRBJ1-5
CASSSTGPATF,TGTGCCAGCAGCTCCACGGGTCCCGCAACCTTC,-,-,TRBV28,TRBJ1-2
CASSERTGRTEAFF,TGTGCCAGCAGTGAACGAACAGGGAGGACTGAAGCTTTCTTT,once,-,TRBV2,TRBJ1-1
CASSYTWSRFFSYEQYF,TGTGCCAGCAGTTACACGTGGTCCCGTTTTTTCTCCTACGAGCAGTACTTC,-,-,TRBV6-2/TRBV6-3,TRBJ2-7
CASSLGQGAYEQYF,TGCGCCAGCAGCTTGGGACAGGGGGCTTACGAGCAGTACTTC,-,TRBD1,TRBV5-1,TRBJ2-7
CASRPGPGGTYEQYF,TGTGCCAGTAGGCCTGGGCCAGGGGGCACCTACGAGCAGTACTTC,-,TRBD1,TRBV19,TRBJ2-7
CASSLGGGFSYEQYF,TGTGCCAGCAGCTTAGGAGGGGGATTCTCCTACGAGCAGTACTTC,-,-,TRBV7-3,TRBJ2-7
CASRPTSGGSYNEQFF,TGTGCCAGCAGGCCTACTAGCGGGGGGTCCTACAATGAGCAGTTCTTC,-,TRBD2,TRBV7-3,TRBJ2-1
CASSARLGSGELFF,TGTGCCAGCAGCGCCCGCCTTGGTAGCGGGGAGCTGTTTTTT,few,-,TRBV9,TRBJ2-2
CASSVGGSLGYTF,TGTGCCAGCAGCGTCGGGGGGTCTTTGGGCTACACCTTC,-,-,TRBV9,TRBJ1-2
CASSLLRGETQYF,TGTGCCAGCAGCCTCCTTCGGGGGGAGACCCAGTACTTC,-,-,TRBV27,TRBJ2-5
CASSLGTANTEAFF,TGTGCCAGCAGCTTAGGGACAGCGAACACTGAAGCTTTCTTT,-,TRBD1,TRBV5-5,TRBJ1-1
CASSISAGGPNEQFF,TGTGCCAGTAGTATATCGGCGGGGGGACCGAATGAGCAGTTCTTC,few,TRBD2,TRBV19,TRBJ2-1
CASSLETTADIQYF,TGTGCCAGCAGCCTTGAGACCACCGCTGACATTCAGTACTTC,-,-,TRBV11-2,TRBJ2-4
CASSFRYDEQFF,TGTGCCAGCAGTTTTAGGTACGATGAGCAGTTCTTC,-,-,TRBV12-3/TRBV12-4,TRBJ2-1
CASSQDGGHPVRGYTF,TGCGCCAGCAGCCAAGATGGAGGACACCCAGTCAGAGGCTACACCTTC,-,-,TRBV4-3,TRBJ1-2
CASSLSVAGELFF,TGTGCCAGCAGCTTGTCGGTCGCCGGGGAGCTGTTTTTT,-,-,TRBV11-2,TRBJ2-2
CASSLYLATSGEGTGELFF,TGTGCCAGCAGCCTATACCTAGCGACTAGCGGGGAGGGTACCGGGGAGCTGTTTTTT,-,TRBD2,TRBV3-1/TRBV3-2,TRBJ2-2
CASSLLRGASTDTQYF,TGTGCCAGCAGCCTGCTTCGGGGGGCCAGCACAGATACGCAGTATTTT,once,-,TRBV7-2,TRBJ2-3
CASSQDRSVTQYF,TGTGCCAGCAGCCAAGATAGATCCGTTACGCAGTATTTT,-,-,TRBV3-1/TRBV3-2,TRBJ2-3
CASSPGLAGFETQYF,TGCGCCAGCAGCCCGGGACTAGCGGGGTTCGAGACCCAGTACTTC,few,TRBD2,TRBV5-1,TRBJ2-5